Listed here are 21 T cell receptor beta chains from one sample, sequenced in a study of tumor-infiltrating lymphocytes in primary liver carcinoma. TCR beta cDNA was prepared out of roughly 0.5 ug total RNA by means of a constant-region primer. ARM-PCR, slightly modified, supplied the TCR beta libraries through three nested multiplex PCR rounds. With TRBV1-TRBV30 forward primers and a C-beta reverse primer, the first two PCR rounds were run for 10 to 11 cycles each. TCRdb itself ran the multiplex PCR reads through MiXCR, one entry per CDR3 protein. The data contain approximately 47,000 distinct CDR3 sequences, 70% to 75% of them singletons. Co-extraction yielded RNA and DNA from approximately 22-30 mg of unsorted bulk tissue. Sequencing input: liver tumor tissue from sampling region 3. Indicated subset: tumor region T3, left-lateral pole. The receptors stem from a man aged 35 to 55 with primary liver carcinoma and hepatitis B virus infection.

This clonotype has a count of ten or more. The chain is built from TRBV6-1 and TRBJ2-2; 7 nucleotides align to TRBD1. Germline CDR1 is MNHNS and CDR2 is SASEGT. The CDR3 sequence is 14 residues long. J lost 6 bases, V lost 5 bases, and 6 bases had no gene match. CDR3 nucleotides: TGTGCCAGCAGTACCCTCGGGACAGCCGGGGAGCTGTTTTTT. Protein sequence: CASSTLGTAGELFF.

This clonotype was detected ten times or more. The rearrangement uses TRBV7-8 and TRBJ2-1; D unclear. Germline lookup yields CDR1 SGHVS and CDR2 FQNEAQ. V shed 5 bases and J shed 8 bases, with 7 bases lying between them. This CDR3 is 11 amino acids long. Written as DNA, the CDR3 is TGTGCCAGCAGCCGGGCCGATGAGCAGTTCTTC. Translation gives CASSRADEQFF.

With regard to this clonotype: One junction end does not reproduce the germline sequence, and a read error may be involved. The rearrangement joins TRBV14 to TRBJ2-1, with 7 nucleotides matching TRBD2. Germline V gene data show CDR1 as SGHDN and CDR2 as FVKESK. This CDR3 is built from 17 residues. In nucleotides, the CDR3 is TGTGCCAGAAGCCCCTCACCGGGCGGGAGATGTTACAATGAGCAGTTCTTC. The encoded protein is CARSPSPGGRCYNEQFF.

Comments on this clonotype: Possible read error: a much larger clone is one base away. The chain combines TRBV30 with TRBJ2-5, with D maybe TRBD2 (5 bases). Germline lookup yields CDR1 GTSNPN and CDR2 SVGIG (reference sequence). This CDR3 has 15 residues. Between the trimmed V and J ends, which lost 0 bases and 1 base, there was a span of 12 bases. The CDR3 DNA is TGTGCCTGGAGTGTCGGAGGAGTATGCCAAGAGACCCAGTACTTC. It codes for CAWSVGGVCQETQYF.

With respect to this clonotype: The conserved phenylalanine or tryptophan normally closing the CDR3 is absent here, so this likely arose from a read error. In DNA form, the CDR3 reads TGTGCCAGCAGCCAATCAATGGGGCGGGAACCCAACTCAAATCGTGAGCAGTTCCTC. It encodes CASSQSMGREPNSNREQFL. This rearrangement joins TRBV4-2 to TRBJ2-1; possibly TRBD2 for D (6 bases). The germline CDR1 and CDR2 sequences are LGHNA and YNFKEQ. Trimming removed 2 bases from V and 9 bases from J, with 29 bases in between. The CDR3 is made up of 19 amino acids.

As to this clonotype: Mismatch with germline at one junction end may stem from a read error. The rearrangement links TRBV14 to TRBJ2-7, with D perhaps matching TRBD2 (6 bases). Germline CDR1 reads SGHDN; CDR2 reads FVKESK. The CDR3 runs to 13 residues. The CDR3 DNA is TGTCCCAGCAGGATGGGGGGACTCCTGGAGAAGTACTTC. Amino acid sequence: CPSRMGGLLEKYF.

This chain connects TRBV6-5 to TRBJ2-7; perhaps TRBD2 as D (5 bases). The germline V gene encodes CDR1 MNHEY and CDR2 SVGAGI. This CDR3 region has 14 residues. The CDR3 nucleotides are TGTGTCACCATGGCGAGGGAAAGCTCCTACATGCAGTACTTC. Translation gives CVTMARESSYMQYF.

Regarding this clonotype: Lacking the conserved final phenylalanine or tryptophan, this CDR3 likely reflects a read error. It is unclear where the CDR3 begins or ends on the DNA, so no DNA is shown, and the CDR3 is as TCRdb lists it. The J gene is TRBJ2-2, the V gene TRBV4-1. The CDR3 is made up of 14 amino acids, end residues included. The germline V gene has CDR1 MGHRA and CDR2 YSYEKL. The CDR3: CASSHLTVAGELFS.

Concerning this clonotype: This may stem from a read error, because a much larger clone lies one nucleotide away. The V and J genes are TRBV6-6 and TRBJ1-2; D is ambiguous. Between the trimmed V and J ends, which lost 4 bases and 0 bases, there was a span of 6 bases. Germline V CDR1 and CDR2: MNHNY, SVGAGI (reference sequence). This CDR3 has 13 residues. The CDR3 sequence is CASSSRANYGYTF. The CDR3 bases are TGTGCCAGCAGTTCGAGAGCTAACTATGGCTACACCTTC.

Only one count was recorded for this clonotype. The chain joins TRBV12-3 or TRBV12-4 to TRBJ2-1, with 7 bases aligning to TRBD1. CDR3 length: 15 residues. J was trimmed by 5 bases and V by 8 bases; bases with no gene match: 12. The CDR3 here is CASCPTGTDDNEQFF. The DNA for the CDR3 is TGTGCCAGCTGCCCCACGGGGACAGATGACAATGAGCAGTTCTTC.

This chain links TRBV29-1 with TRBJ2-7; 8 bases are a match to TRBD1. With V trimmed by 8 bases and J by 10 bases, 10 bases remained unmatched. The CDR3 sequence is 11 residues long. The germline gives CDR1 SQVTM, CDR2 ANQGSEA. The CDR3 DNA sequence: TGCAGCTTTGGGACAGGTTCACGCCAGTACTTC. Its protein is CSFGTGSRQYF.

The rearrangement uses TRBV7-9 and TRBJ2-1; D possibly corresponds to TRBD1 (6 bases). Trimming left V 7 bases short and J 7 bases short, with 26 bases between. The CDR3 sequence is 17 residues long. Germline V CDR1 and CDR2: SEHNR, FQNEAQ (reference sequence). The CDR3 DNA follows: TGTGCCAGCAACTGGGACATTGCAGCGGTAGGGAAGAATGAGCAGTTCTTC. Translating it yields CASNWDIAAVGKNEQFF. Supplemented by reference TRBV7-9 and TRBJ2-1, the full variable domain reads DTGVSQNPRHKITKRGQNVTFRCDPISEHNRLYWYRQTLGQGPEFLTYFQNEAQLEKSRLLSDRFSAERPKGSFSTLEIQRTEQGDSAMYLCASNWDIAAVGKNEQFFGPGTRLTVL.

J is TRBJ2-5 and V is TRBV6-5; the match to TRBD2 covers 10 bases. CDR1 MNHEY and CDR2 SVGAGI come from the germline V gene. This CDR3 has 15 residues. V trimming: 2 bases; J trimming: 5 bases; junction bases outside the gene matches: 5. CDR3 nucleotide sequence: TGTGCCAGCAGTTACCAGGCTAGCGGGAGTGAGACCCAGTACTTC. Its translation is CASSYQASGSETQYF.

Remarks on this clonotype: One end of the junction does not line up with germline, which may come from a read error. This chain connects TRBV6-1 to TRBJ2-3, with TRBD1 as a possible D gene (6 bases). The CDR3 has 13 amino acids. Germline V gene lookup returns CDR1 MNHNS and CDR2 SASEGT. CDR3 protein: CASNGQRADTQYF. CDR3 sequence (DNA): TGTGCCAGCAACGGACAGCGCGCAGACACGCAGTATTTT.

Points on this clonotype: The junction shows a germline mismatch at one end, possibly a read error. CDR3 amino acids: CASNETGEQFF. In DNA form, the CDR3 reads TGCGCCAGCAACGAAACGGGCGAGCAATTCTTC. The genes are TRBV5-1 and TRBJ2-1, with D uncertain. Germline V lookup: CDR1 SGHRS, CDR2 YFSETQ. This CDR3 region has 11 residues.

For this clonotype: The junction shows a germline mismatch at one end, possibly a read error. This chain uses TRBV12-3 or TRBV12-4 with TRBJ2-1, with TRBD1 as a possible D gene (6 bases). The CDR3 sequence is 13 residues long. The DNA of the CDR3 is TGTGCCAGCACCACGGACAGAGGTAATGAGCACTTCTTC. Encoded protein: CASTTDRGNEHFF.

This chain joins TRBV11-2 and TRBJ2-2, with D maybe TRBD2 (6 bases). Trimming cost V 9 bases and J 5 bases, with 22 bases left between them. This CDR3 has 16 amino acids. The V gene's germline CDR1 is SGHAT and CDR2 FQNNGV. Here the CDR3 reads CARRIVALAGTGELFF. The CDR3, as DNA: TGTGCCAGGAGGATAGTGGCGCTTGCGGGAACCGGGGAGCTGTTTTTT.

A note on this clonotype: The final CDR3 position lacks the conserved phenylalanine or tryptophan, pointing to a likely read error. The V and J genes are TRBV6-1 and TRBJ1-2, with TRBD1 matching over 7 bases. V was clipped by 7 bases and J by 4 bases; unmatched bases: 21. The V gene's germline CDR1 is MNHNS and CDR2 SASEGT. This CDR3 region has 18 residues. CDR3 residues: CASNPRYPGQSKFYGYTL. In nucleotides, the CDR3 is TGTGCCAGCAACCCAAGGTACCCGGGACAGTCGAAATTCTATGGCTACACCCTC.

The V call is TRBV29-1, the J call TRBJ2-1; TRBD2 aligns across 9 bases. The germline V gene encodes CDR1 SQVTM and CDR2 ANQGSEA. V was pared by 7 bases and J by 7 bases, with 11 bases of the junction left unmatched. This CDR3 spans 14 amino acids. The chain's CDR3 is CSALKAGGSNEQFF. The CDR3 nucleotides read TGCAGCGCCCTCAAGGCGGGAGGGTCAAATGAGCAGTTCTTC.

This clonotype appeared once. The junction and the germline gene differ at one end; a read error may be behind it. The CDR3 here is CASSRSGLRRRHNEKFF. CDR3 DNA sequence: TGTGCCAGCAGCCGATCGGGACTGCGCCGGCGGCACAATGAGAAGTTCTTC. The chain joins TRBV14 to TRBJ2-1; tentative D call: TRBD2 (6 bases). In germline, CDR1 is SGHDN, CDR2 FVKESK. The CDR3 loop spans 17 amino acids.

This clonotype was seen many times. The gene calls are TRBV30 and TRBJ1-2; no clear D gene. Germline CDR1 reads GTSNPN; CDR2 reads SVGIG (reference sequence). V was trimmed by 4 bases and J by 8 bases, leaving 11 bases between them. The CDR3 extends over 11 amino acids. CDR3 nucleotides: TGTGCCTGGACCCGCCCGGGCGGCTACACCTTC. As protein: CAWTRPGGYTF.